The present T cell receptor beta chain was sequenced within a study of post-analysis software for immune sequencing data. About the study: As for disease course, relapsing-remitting, secondary progressive and progressive-relapsing multiple sclerosis were all included. Study results and limitations: With F measure, samples from one preparation batch clustered together strongly. Significantly lower normalized Chao1 diversity was seen in multiple sclerosis patients than in controls. When patients were compared with controls, about five TRBV segments were more frequent, TRBV5-6, TRBV5-1 and TRBV20-1 among them.

This clonotype was seen more than once but under ten times. As yet, its antigen is unknown. The V gene's germline CDR1 is DFQATT and CDR2 SNEGSKA (reference sequence). This CDR3 is 14 amino acids long. V shed 5 bases and J 2 bases; nucleotides not matched to a gene: 7. The TCR beta cDNA libraries carried unique molecular identifiers. T cells numbering 1 to 10 million gave rise to roughly 550,000 cDNA molecules. TCRdb re-derived calls from the PCR reads in MiXCR, one entry per CDR3 protein. This repertoire shows about 540,000 distinct CDR3 sequences, around a third found once; its top ten account for approximately 6%.

The sequencing sample was made of blood. The origin of this receptor is a girl aged 2-17 years with multiple sclerosis. The J gene is TRBJ2-5, the V gene TRBV20-1; 8 bases fit TRBD1. CDR3 DNA sequence: TGCAGTGCTTCCCACGACAGGGGACAAGAGACCCAGTACTTC. Translated, it gives CSASHDRGQETQYF.